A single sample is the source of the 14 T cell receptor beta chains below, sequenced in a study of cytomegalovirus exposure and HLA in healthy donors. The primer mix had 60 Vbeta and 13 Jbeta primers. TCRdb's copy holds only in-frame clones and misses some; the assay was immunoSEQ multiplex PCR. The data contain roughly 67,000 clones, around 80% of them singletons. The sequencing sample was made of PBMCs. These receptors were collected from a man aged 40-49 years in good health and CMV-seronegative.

The CDR3 DNA is TGTGCCACCGAGGGGGGGGCGGATGGCTACACCTTC. Amino acid sequence: CATEGGADGYTF. The chain combines TRBV10-3 with TRBJ1-2; weak D call: TRBD1 (6 bases). This CDR3 is built from 12 residues. Trimming removed 10 bases from V and 6 bases from J, with 15 bases in between. CDR1 is ENHRY, CDR2 SYGVKD, per germline.

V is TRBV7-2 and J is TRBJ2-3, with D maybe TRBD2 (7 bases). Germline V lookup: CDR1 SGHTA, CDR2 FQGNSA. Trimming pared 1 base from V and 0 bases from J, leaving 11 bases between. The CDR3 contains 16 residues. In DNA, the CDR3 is TGTGCCAGCAGCTTAGTTGGCGGGGGCAGCACAGATACGCAGTATTTT. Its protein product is CASSLVGGGSTDTQYF.

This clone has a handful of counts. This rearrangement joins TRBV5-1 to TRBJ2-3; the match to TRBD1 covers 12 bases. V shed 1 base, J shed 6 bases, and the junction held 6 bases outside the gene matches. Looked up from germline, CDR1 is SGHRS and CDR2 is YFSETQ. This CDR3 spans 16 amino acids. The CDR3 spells CASSLSGTGGKDTQYF. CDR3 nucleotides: TGCGCCAGCAGCTTGTCCGGGACAGGGGGCAAGGATACGCAGTATTTT.

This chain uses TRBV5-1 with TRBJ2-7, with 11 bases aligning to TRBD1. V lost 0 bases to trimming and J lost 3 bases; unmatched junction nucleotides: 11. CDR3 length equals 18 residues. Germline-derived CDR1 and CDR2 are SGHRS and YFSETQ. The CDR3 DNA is TGCGCCAGCAGCTTGGGTGGTTCGGACAGGGGGCTTCTCTACGAGCAGTACTTC. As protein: CASSLGGSDRGLLYEQYF.

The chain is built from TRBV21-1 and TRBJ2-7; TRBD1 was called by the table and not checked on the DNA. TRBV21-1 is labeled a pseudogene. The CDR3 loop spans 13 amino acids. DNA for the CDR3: TGTGCCAGCAGGGGACAGGGGGAGGACGAGCAGTACTTC. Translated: CASRGQGEDEQYF.

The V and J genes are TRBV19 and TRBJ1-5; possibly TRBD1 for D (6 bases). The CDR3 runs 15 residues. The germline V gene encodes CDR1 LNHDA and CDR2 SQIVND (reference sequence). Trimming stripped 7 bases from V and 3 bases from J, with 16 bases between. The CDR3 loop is CASNLYRDSNQPQHF. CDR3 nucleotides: TGTGCCAGTAACCTTTACAGGGATTCCAATCAGCCCCAGCATTTT.

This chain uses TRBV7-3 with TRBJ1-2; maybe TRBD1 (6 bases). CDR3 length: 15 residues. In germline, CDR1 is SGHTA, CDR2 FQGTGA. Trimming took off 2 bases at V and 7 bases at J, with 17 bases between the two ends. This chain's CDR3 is CASSLEAGDRSGYTF. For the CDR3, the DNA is TGTGCCAGCAGCTTAGAGGCAGGGGATAGGAGTGGCTACACCTTC.

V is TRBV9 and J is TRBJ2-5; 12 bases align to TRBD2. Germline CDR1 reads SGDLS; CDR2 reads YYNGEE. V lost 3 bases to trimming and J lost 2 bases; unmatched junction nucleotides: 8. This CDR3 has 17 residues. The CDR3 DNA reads TGTGCCAGCAGCGAAACTAGCGGGGGGTATCGTCAAGAGACCCAGTACTTC. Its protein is CASSETSGGYRQETQYF.

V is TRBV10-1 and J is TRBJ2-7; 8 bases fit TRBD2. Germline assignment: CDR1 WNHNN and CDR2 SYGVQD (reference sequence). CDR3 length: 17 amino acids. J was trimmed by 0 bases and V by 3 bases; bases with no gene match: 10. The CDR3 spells CASSEGLAGGISYEQYF. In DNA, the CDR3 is TGCGCCAGCAGTGAAGGGCTAGCGGGCGGAATCTCCTACGAGCAGTACTTC.

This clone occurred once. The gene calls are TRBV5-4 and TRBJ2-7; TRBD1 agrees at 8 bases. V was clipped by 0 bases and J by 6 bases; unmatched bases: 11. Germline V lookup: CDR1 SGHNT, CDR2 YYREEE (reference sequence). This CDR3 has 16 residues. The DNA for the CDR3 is TGTGCCAGCAGCTTGGACTCGACAGGGGAATTTGGCGAGCAGTACTTC. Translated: CASSLDSTGEFGEQYF.

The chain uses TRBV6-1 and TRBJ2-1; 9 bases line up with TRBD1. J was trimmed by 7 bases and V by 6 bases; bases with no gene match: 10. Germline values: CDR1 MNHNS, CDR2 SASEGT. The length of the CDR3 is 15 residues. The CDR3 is CASRVQGARMNEQFF. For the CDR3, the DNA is TGTGCCAGCAGGGTACAGGGGGCGCGGATGAATGAGCAGTTCTTC.

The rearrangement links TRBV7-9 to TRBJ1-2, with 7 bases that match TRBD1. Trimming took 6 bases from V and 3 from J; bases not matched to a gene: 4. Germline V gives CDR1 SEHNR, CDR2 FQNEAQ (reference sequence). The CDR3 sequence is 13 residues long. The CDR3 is CASRSGTDYGYTF. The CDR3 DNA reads TGTGCCAGCAGGTCCGGGACAGACTATGGCTACACCTTC.

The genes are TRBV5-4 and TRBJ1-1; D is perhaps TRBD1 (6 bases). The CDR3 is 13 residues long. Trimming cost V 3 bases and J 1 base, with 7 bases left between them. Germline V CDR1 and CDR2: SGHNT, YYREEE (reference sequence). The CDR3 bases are TGTGCCAGCAGCTCACAGGGGAACACTGAAGCTTTCTTT. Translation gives CASSSQGNTEAFF. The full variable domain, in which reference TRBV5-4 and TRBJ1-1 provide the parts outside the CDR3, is ETGVTQSPTHLIKTRGQQVTLRCSSQSGHNTVSWYQQALGQGPQFIFQYYREEENGRGNFPPRFSGLQFPNYSSELNVNALELDDSALYLCASSSQGNTEAFFGQGTRLTVV.

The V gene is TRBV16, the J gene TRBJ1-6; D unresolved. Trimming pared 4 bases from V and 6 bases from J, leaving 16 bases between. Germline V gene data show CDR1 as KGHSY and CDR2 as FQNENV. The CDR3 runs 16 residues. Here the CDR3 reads CASSPEDLLSNSPLHF. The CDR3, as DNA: TGTGCCAGCAGCCCCGAGGACTTGCTATCTAATTCACCCCTCCACTTT.